This TCR beta chain is from a study of beta chain features in type 1 diabetes (dated by TCRdb to about 2018). Regarding the research as a whole: Patients and healthy donors did not differ in mean age, gender distribution, total cell number or subset yield. Regulatory and stem cell-like memory subsets were obtained from only 8 patients and roughly eight healthy donors, while naive and central memory subsets were obtained from all 28 donors. The study compared TCRB repertoires of sorted circulating CD4+ T cell subsets between recently diagnosed type 1 diabetes patients and matched healthy donors. A total of 85 million to 140 million sorted cells were examined across all samples, and a strong correlation was observed between cell number per subset and RNA yield.

Notes on this clone: Its antigen is unknown. It has no much larger one-base neighbor in the sample; base qualities were not kept.

From each donor, a single peripheral blood sample of about 100 mL on average was drawn into heparinised tubes. A BD FACSAria II and a panel including CD45RO, CCR7, CD25, CD127, CD95 and CD27 were used to sort naive, central memory, regulatory and stem cell-like memory CD4+ T cells. Every sorted population had a purity above 98%. PBMCs were separated immediately by Lymphoprep density gradient centrifugation and were stained directly, without being cultured. So that batch effects would be minimized, each experiment stained and sorted samples in pairs, pairing one healthy donor with one patient. The entire isolated RNA was reverse transcribed using the High Capacity cDNA Reverse Transcription Kit, and thus expressed TCRB transcripts were sequenced. Deep immunoSEQ sequencing was applied to naive, central memory and regulatory T cell samples, giving an average of roughly 3.3 million total reads per sample. Sorted cells were lysed in RLT buffer, and RNA was extracted using DNase-treated RNeasy Micro or Mini kits according to cell number. To prevent cross-contamination, each cell subset was processed individually, whereas patient and healthy donor samples were processed jointly. TCRB sequences were amplified from cDNA with the immunoSEQ multiplex PCR, producing 87-bp fragments spanning the CDR3 region. Sequencing of the amplicons was performed on the Illumina HiSeq platform. In the authors' own workflow: PCR bias was computationally corrected using synthetic template baselines, reads within Hamming distance 2 were collapsed, and singletons that could not be merged were discarded. Reads were aligned against IMGT to assign V, D and J genes, CDR3 length and insertions or deletions at six rearrangement sites. Within each subset, clonotype counts were normalized to sorted cell number, and only after that were true diversity and Gini coefficients computed with the tcR R package. The overlap coefficient, calculated on TCRB nucleotide sequences, was used to quantify repertoire sharing. In TCRdb, the immuneACCESS table is reduced to in-frame sequences with V and J assigned. These tables do not hold every clone; where another copy was compared, an unresolved V gene accounts for under half, and the others remain unexplained. The V and J calls and clone size were taken over from that table, and D and trimming were inferred from the DNA. A total of 250,000 to 300,000 clones appear in this sample, under 8.5% of them only once. Roughly 1% of the sample is taken by the ten largest.

The investigation overall reported the following: Only small numbers of individuals were included in the HLA sub-analyses, which left unresolved whether HLA type had any influence on TCRB rearrangement. At VDJ recombination sites, patients with type 1 diabetes made fewer insertions and deleted more nucleotides, a pattern implying thymic rearrangement abnormalities. A moderate but significant shortening of TCRB CDR3 length was observed in type 1 diabetes patients in all four CD4+ subsets. Because cDNA was sequenced instead of genomic DNA, activated cells with high expression could be over-represented, although the groups did not differ in activation or CD3 levels. PCR may preferentially amplify shorter templates, but because patient and control samples were amplified and corrected together, any resulting skew would affect both groups equally. Naive, central memory and regulatory TCRB repertoires appeared to be more similar among patients than among healthy donors.

Trimming accounts for 4 bases at V and 4 bases at J, while the number of junction bases matched to no gene is 11. Via the germline V gene, CDR1 is SGHTS and CDR2 YDEGEE. The CDR3 covers 16 residues, taking in both the cysteine and the phenylalanine. Of all the DNA, just the CDR3 is kept, 48 bases in frame from base 1. The clonotype was recovered from a woman aged 18 to 35 in good health. Sequencing used central memory CD4+ T cells from blood. The chain is made from TRBV5-8 and TRBJ1-2, with 9 bases aligning to TRBD1. The DNA sequence reads TGTGCCAGCAGCCGGGACAGGGCCCCTACCTTCTATGGCTACACCTTC. This gives the protein CASSRDRAPTFYGYTF.